These T cell receptor beta chains were read from a single sample in a study of OX40 agonist ivuxolimab in advanced cancers. Some clones are missing from TCRdb's copy, which holds only in-frame ones; the method was immunoSEQ multiplex PCR. The sample comprises nearly 110,000 clones, approximately 90% of which are singletons, and about 1.2% rests with the top ten. This sample comprised CD4+ or CD8+ T cells sorted from blood, obtained in a trial of the OX40 agonist ivuxolimab. The source is an adult with an advanced solid tumor such as melanoma, head and neck, liver or kidney cancer. CDR3s include the opening cysteine and the closing phenylalanine or tryptophan. A D gene is named only where the DNA matches it firmly. Part of the rows lack a size; the others show once, few, many or a class for expanded clones.

TRBJ2-7 TRBV2 once . TGTGCCAGCACCGGAGGGATGCGTGAAGGCGAGCAGTACTTC CASTGGMREGEQYF
TRBJ1-4 TRBV6-6 . . TGTGCCAGCAGTTATACCCTCAGGCCCACTAATGAAAAACTGTTTTTT CASSYTLRPTNEKLFF
TRBJ1-6 TRBV13 . . TGTGCCAGCAGCTTAGGCCGGCAGAACTCACCCCTCCACTTT CASSLGRQNSPLHF
TRBJ1-2 TRBV19 once TRBD1 TGTGCCAGTAGTATAGGTAGGGGACAGGGGGTCGGCTACACCTTC CASSIGRGQGVGYTF
TRBJ2-7 TRBV9 . TRBD2 TGTGCCAGCAGCCCCCGAGATAGCGGGAGATACGAGCAGTACTTC CASSPRDSGRYEQYF
TRBJ1-4 TRBV4-2 . . TGTGCCAGCAGCCAAGATAATGACGGAGGGGGAGAAAAACTGTTTTTT CASSQDNDGGGEKLFF
TRBJ1-5 TRBV5-1 few . TGCGCCAGCAGCTTTGGAGGACAGAATCAGCCCCAGCATTTT CASSFGGQNQPQHF
TRBJ2-1 TRBV30 . . TGTGCCTGGAGTGTCTTCGCCCGCTCCTACAATGAGCAGTTCTTC CAWSVFARSYNEQFF
TRBJ2-5 TRBV4-3 . TRBD2 TGCGCCAGCAGCCAAGATAGAGCACTAGCGGGAGTCCAAGAGACCCAGTACTTC CASSQDRALAGVQETQYF
TRBJ2-2 TRBV14 . TRBD2 TGTGCCAGCAGCCAAGTAGCGGGGAACACCGGGGAGCTGTTTTTT CASSQVAGNTGELFF
TRBJ2-2 TRBV7-2 . TRBD1 TGTGCCAGCAGCTTAGTAGGGACAGCGAACACCGGGGAGCTGTTTTTT CASSLVGTANTGELFF
TRBJ1-3 TRBV12-5 . . TGTGCTAGTGGTTTGGTAATAGCGAACACCATATATTTT CASGLVIANTIYF
TRBJ1-1 TRBV9 . . TGTGCCAGCAGCGTAGGATGGCGGACTGAAGCTTTCTTT CASSVGWRTEAFF
TRBJ2-7 TRBV6-5 . TRBD1 TGTGCCAGCAGTACCAGACAGGGGGGCACCTACGAGCAGTACTTC CASSTRQGGTYEQYF
TRBJ2-2 TRBV5-4 . TRBD1 TGTGCCAGCAGCTTCCCCCTTTCCGGGACAGGGGACCCCGGGGAGCTGTTTTTT CASSFPLSGTGDPGELFF
TRBJ2-7 TRBV5-1 . TRBD1 TGCGCCAGCAGCCAGGGGGTTCCCCGCACCTACGAGCAGTACTTC CASSQGVPRTYEQYF
TRBJ2-7 TRBV20-1 . . TGCAGTGGAACAGGCGCCTACGAGCAGTACTTC CSGTGAYEQYF
TRBJ1-2 TRBV14 . . TGTGCCAGCAGGCCGAGCGGAGTTCAATATGGCTACACCTTC CASRPSGVQYGYTF
TRBJ1-2 TRBV5-5 . . TGTGCCAGCAGCTTCCGTGAGGGTTATGGCTACACCTTC CASSFREGYGYTF
TRBJ2-3 TRBV20-1 few . TGCAGTGCTAGAGGGACAGATACGCAGTATTTT CSARGTDTQYF
TRBJ2-2 TRBV15 . . TGTGCCACCAGCAGACCGACAGGGAACACCGGGGAGCTGTTTTTT CATSRPTGNTGELFF
TRBJ1-2 TRBV4-2 . . TGTGCCAGCAGCCAAGCCAACTATGGCTACACCTTC CASSQANYGYTF
TRBJ2-1 TRBV5-1 . TRBD1 TGCGCCAGCAGCCCCCGGACAGGGAACAATGAGCAGTTCTTC CASSPRTGNNEQFF
TRBJ1-1 TRBV11-2 . . TGTGCCAGCAGAAGAAACACTGAAGCTTTCTTT CASRRNTEAFF